A selection of T cell receptor beta chains follows, all from one sample in a study of blood T cell repertoires in COVID-19. Assay: immunoSEQ multiplex PCR; the TCRdb copy retains only in-frame clones and omits some. This sample has around 200,000 clones, with approximately 86% found just once. Specimen: PBMCs or T cells enriched from blood (not recorded which). The source of these receptors is a woman aged 25 to 39 who had been exposed to COVID-19. Each CDR3 is given with its conserved first and last residue. Each record gives: CDR3 protein, CDR3 DNA, V gene, D gene, J gene, clone size. D genes are given only for firm matches. Size is omitted from some rows. Given values are once, few, many or a class for expanded clones.

CDR3 protein: CASSLGRVNEQFF
CDR3 DNA: TGTGCCAGCAGCTTAGGCAGGGTCAATGAGCAGTTCTTC
V gene: TRBV7-2
D gene: NA
J gene: TRBJ2-1
clone size: NA

CDR3 protein: CASGLGEEKSTGSYGYTF
CDR3 DNA: TGTGCTAGTGGTTTGGGAGAAGAGAAGTCGACAGGGAGCTATGGCTACACCTTC
V gene: TRBV12-5
D gene: TRBD1
J gene: TRBJ1-2
clone size: NA

CDR3 protein: CSASIPGQGRYGYTF
CDR3 DNA: TGCAGTGCTAGTATTCCGGGACAGGGTCGATATGGCTACACCTTC
V gene: TRBV20-1
D gene: TRBD1
J gene: TRBJ1-2
clone size: NA

CDR3 protein: CATAWTSTDTQYF
CDR3 DNA: TGTGCCACCGCTTGGACTAGCACAGATACGCAGTATTTT
V gene: TRBV10-3
D gene: NA
J gene: TRBJ2-3
clone size: NA

CDR3 protein: CAWRTGQGVQDTF
CDR3 DNA: TGTGCCTGGAGAACCGGACAGGGGGTACAGGACACCTTC
V gene: TRBV30
D gene: TRBD1
J gene: TRBJ1-2
clone size: NA

CDR3 protein: CASSLMGRVGADTQYF
CDR3 DNA: TGTGCCAGCAGCTTAATGGGGAGGGTGGGCGCAGATACGCAGTATTTT
V gene: TRBV11-3
D gene: TRBD2
J gene: TRBJ2-3
clone size: NA

CDR3 protein: CASGTGVGANEKLFF
CDR3 DNA: TGTGCTAGTGGTACAGGGGTCGGGGCTAATGAAAAACTGTTTTTT
V gene: TRBV12-5
D gene: TRBD1
J gene: TRBJ1-4
clone size: NA

CDR3 protein: CASSLGMGGASNQPQHF
CDR3 DNA: TGTGCCAGCAGCTTAGGCATGGGGGGGGCGAGCAATCAGCCCCAGCATTTT
V gene: TRBV13
D gene: NA
J gene: TRBJ1-5
clone size: few

CDR3 protein: CASRALASGTDTQYF
CDR3 DNA: TGTGCCAGCAGAGCACTAGCGTCGGGGACAGATACGCAGTATTTT
V gene: TRBV6-5
D gene: TRBD2
J gene: TRBJ2-3
clone size: NA

CDR3 protein: CAVVLSWDRGPTNEKLFF
CDR3 DNA: TGTGCCGTAGTACTTTCGTGGGACAGAGGACCAACTAATGAAAAACTGTTTTTT
V gene: TRBV30
D gene: TRBD1
J gene: TRBJ1-4
clone size: once

CDR3 protein: CASSYRDPNEQYF
CDR3 DNA: TGTGCCAGCAGCTACAGGGACCCCAACGAGCAGTACTTC
V gene: TRBV27
D gene: NA
J gene: TRBJ2-7
clone size: NA

CDR3 protein: CASSIQGSVEAFF
CDR3 DNA: TGCGCCAGCAGCATACAGGGTTCAGTTGAAGCTTTCTTT
V gene: TRBV5-1
D gene: NA
J gene: TRBJ1-1
clone size: NA

CDR3 protein: CASSLGRHGDTQYF
CDR3 DNA: TGCGCCAGCAGCTTGGGGAGGCACGGAGATACGCAGTATTTT
V gene: TRBV5-1
D gene: NA
J gene: TRBJ2-3
clone size: NA

CDR3 protein: CASSIRQGIAGELFF
CDR3 DNA: TGTGCCAGTAGTATTAGGCAGGGGATCGCCGGGGAGCTGTTTTTT
V gene: TRBV19
D gene: NA
J gene: TRBJ2-2
clone size: NA

CDR3 protein: CASSPRQGGSTGELFF
CDR3 DNA: TGTGCCAGCAGCCCAAGACAGGGGGGTAGCACCGGGGAGCTGTTTTTT
V gene: TRBV7-3
D gene: TRBD1
J gene: TRBJ2-2
clone size: NA

CDR3 protein: CASSLPQQGTYGYTF
CDR3 DNA: TGTGCCAGCAGCTTACCCCAACAGGGGACCTATGGCTACACCTTC
V gene: TRBV7-9
D gene: TRBD1
J gene: TRBJ1-2
clone size: NA

CDR3 protein: CASRQGPQGEKLFF
CDR3 DNA: TGTGCCAGTCGCCAGGGCCCCCAGGGTGAAAAACTGTTTTTT
V gene: TRBV2
D gene: NA
J gene: TRBJ1-4
clone size: NA

CDR3 protein: CASGLTFGGMRETQYF
CDR3 DNA: NA
V gene: TRBV12-5
D gene: NA
J gene: TRBJ2-5
clone size: NA

CDR3 protein: CASSVSPPGLGYNEQFF
CDR3 DNA: TGTGCCAGCAGCGTATCCCCACCGGGACTGGGCTACAATGAGCAGTTCTTC
V gene: TRBV9
D gene: NA
J gene: TRBJ2-1
clone size: NA

CDR3 protein: CASSAAAPEQFF
CDR3 DNA: TGTGCCAGCAGTGCCGCGGCCCCTGAGCAGTTCTTC
V gene: TRBV14
D gene: NA
J gene: TRBJ2-1
clone size: NA

CDR3 protein: CASSRSTGGTMNTEAFF
CDR3 DNA: TGTGCCAGCAGCAGGTCGACAGGGGGAACGATGAACACTGAAGCTTTCTTT
V gene: TRBV21-1
D gene: NA
J gene: TRBJ1-1
clone size: NA

CDR3 protein: CASSAPGQGGDTQYF
CDR3 DNA: TGTGCCAGCAGTGCCCCGGGACAGGGCGGAGATACGCAGTATTTT
V gene: TRBV2
D gene: TRBD1
J gene: TRBJ2-3
clone size: NA

CDR3 protein: CASSRGTELYGYTF
CDR3 DNA: TGTGCCAGCAGCAGGGGGACGGAACTCTATGGCTACACCTTC
V gene: TRBV5-6
D gene: NA
J gene: TRBJ1-2
clone size: NA

CDR3 protein: CAWSVRGGVGNQPQHF
CDR3 DNA: TGTGCCTGGAGTGTACGGGGGGGGGTCGGAAATCAGCCCCAGCATTTT
V gene: TRBV30
D gene: NA
J gene: TRBJ1-5
clone size: NA

CDR3 protein: CASRGQGGYTEAFF
CDR3 DNA: TGTGCCAGCAGGGGACAGGGTGGGTACACTGAAGCTTTCTTT
V gene: TRBV2
D gene: TRBD1
J gene: TRBJ1-1
clone size: NA

CDR3 protein: CASSSRDRGTEAFF
CDR3 DNA: TGTGCCAGCAGCTCCCGGGACAGGGGAACTGAAGCTTTCTTT
V gene: TRBV7-9
D gene: TRBD1
J gene: TRBJ1-1
clone size: many

CDR3 protein: CSVGQGANTEAFF
CDR3 DNA: TGCAGCGTTGGACAGGGGGCCAACACTGAAGCTTTCTTT
V gene: TRBV29-1
D gene: TRBD1
J gene: TRBJ1-1
clone size: NA

CDR3 protein: CASSMAPSGGYNEQFF
CDR3 DNA: TGTGCCAGTAGTATGGCCCCCAGCGGGGGTTACAATGAGCAGTTCTTC
V gene: TRBV19
D gene: TRBD2
J gene: TRBJ2-1
clone size: NA

CDR3 protein: CASSHTPDSLEKLFF
CDR3 DNA: TGTGCCAGCAGCCACACACCGGACAGTCTCGAAAAACTGTTTTTT
V gene: TRBV7-9
D gene: NA
J gene: TRBJ1-4
clone size: once

CDR3 protein: CASSHTTGSSTDTQYF
CDR3 DNA: TGTGCCAGCTCACACACGACGGGGTCTAGCACAGATACGCAGTATTTT
V gene: TRBV18
D gene: NA
J gene: TRBJ2-3
clone size: NA

CDR3 protein: CASSELGDFSTDTQYF
CDR3 DNA: TGCGCCAGCAGTGAACTAGGTGACTTTAGCACAGATACGCAGTATTTT
V gene: TRBV10-1
D gene: NA
J gene: TRBJ2-3
clone size: NA

CDR3 protein: CASSPGGTGRNEKLFF
CDR3 DNA: TGCGCCAGCAGCCCTGGGGGGACAGGGCGAAATGAAAAACTGTTTTTT
V gene: TRBV5-1
D gene: TRBD1
J gene: TRBJ1-4
clone size: NA

CDR3 protein: CASSTIQNTIYF
CDR3 DNA: TGTGCCAGTAGTACTATCCAAAACACCATATATTTT
V gene: TRBV19
D gene: NA
J gene: TRBJ1-3
clone size: NA

CDR3 protein: CASSYSSAGYGSPLHF
CDR3 DNA: TGTGCCAGCAGTTACTCCTCAGCAGGCTACGGCTCACCCCTCCACTTT
V gene: TRBV6-5
D gene: NA
J gene: TRBJ1-6
clone size: NA

CDR3 protein: CSVPGGAGGTDTQYF
CDR3 DNA: TGCAGCGTCCCTGGGGGAGCGGGGGGCACAGATACGCAGTATTTT
V gene: TRBV29-1
D gene: TRBD2
J gene: TRBJ2-3
clone size: NA

CDR3 protein: CASSLGDGGTDTQYF
CDR3 DNA: TGCGCCAGCAGCTTGGGGGATGGAGGGACAGATACGCAGTATTTT
V gene: TRBV5-1
D gene: NA
J gene: TRBJ2-3
clone size: NA

CDR3 protein: CASSLGRGDTEAFF
CDR3 DNA: TGCGCCAGCAGCTTGGGACGGGGGGACACTGAAGCTTTCTTT
V gene: TRBV5-1
D gene: NA
J gene: TRBJ1-1
clone size: NA

CDR3 protein: CASSEAQGGPNTGELFF
CDR3 DNA: TGTGCCAGCAGTGAAGCGCAAGGGGGCCCGAACACCGGGGAGCTGTTTTTT
V gene: TRBV2
D gene: TRBD1
J gene: TRBJ2-2
clone size: NA

CDR3 protein: CASSQTPLRNYGYTF
CDR3 DNA: TGTGCCAGTAGCCAAACCCCTCTGCGTAACTATGGCTACACCTTC
V gene: TRBV19
D gene: NA
J gene: TRBJ1-2
clone size: NA

CDR3 protein: CASSDGLAGGDAKNIQYF
CDR3 DNA: TGTGCCAGCAGTGACGGTCTAGCGGGGGGCGACGCCAAAAACATTCAGTACTTC
V gene: TRBV2
D gene: TRBD2
J gene: TRBJ2-4
clone size: NA

CDR3 protein: CASSESPAGYNEQFF
CDR3 DNA: TGTGCCAGCAGTGAATCCCCAGCGGGGTACAATGAGCAGTTCTTC
V gene: TRBV2
D gene: TRBD2
J gene: TRBJ2-1
clone size: NA

CDR3 protein: CASSLVGGLTGELFF
CDR3 DNA: TGTGCCAGCAGCTTGGTAGGGGGTTTGACCGGGGAGCTGTTTTTT
V gene: TRBV5-6
D gene: NA
J gene: TRBJ2-2
clone size: NA

CDR3 protein: CASSPGATNEKLFF
CDR3 DNA: TGTGCCAGCAGCCCAGGGGCAACTAATGAAAAACTGTTTTTT
V gene: TRBV5-6
D gene: NA
J gene: TRBJ1-4
clone size: NA

CDR3 protein: CASSFGQGASGVTEAFF
CDR3 DNA: TGTGCCAGCAGCTTCGGACAGGGGGCTAGTGGTGTCACTGAAGCTTTCTTT
V gene: TRBV5-6
D gene: TRBD1
J gene: TRBJ1-1
clone size: NA

CDR3 protein: CASSISGGGASRDTQYF
CDR3 DNA: TGTGCCAGTAGTATCAGTGGCGGGGGGGCATCTAGGGATACGCAGTATTTT
V gene: TRBV19
D gene: TRBD2
J gene: TRBJ2-3
clone size: NA

CDR3 protein: CASSVASQRIGQGRDNEQFF
CDR3 DNA: TGTGCCAGCAGCGTAGCGAGCCAGAGAATCGGACAGGGAAGGGACAATGAGCAGTTCTTC
V gene: TRBV9
D gene: TRBD1
J gene: TRBJ2-1
clone size: NA

CDR3 protein: CASSLGQLYEQYF
CDR3 DNA: TGTGCCAGCAGCTTGGGGCAGCTCTACGAGCAGTACTTC
V gene: TRBV7-9
D gene: NA
J gene: TRBJ2-7
clone size: NA

CDR3 protein: CASSLTANEQYF
CDR3 DNA: TGCGCCAGCAGCTTGACAGCTAACGAGCAGTACTTC
V gene: TRBV5-1
D gene: NA
J gene: TRBJ2-7
clone size: NA

CDR3 protein: CATQTLRARSDTQYF
CDR3 DNA: TGTGCCACCCAGACCCTGAGGGCGCGTTCAGATACGCAGTATTTT
V gene: TRBV2
D gene: NA
J gene: TRBJ2-3
clone size: once

CDR3 protein: CASSQGSLAGAFSYEQYF
CDR3 DNA: TGTGCCAGCAGCCAAGGGTCTCTAGCGGGGGCTTTTAGCTACGAGCAGTACTTC
V gene: TRBV3-1/TRBV3-2
D gene: TRBD2
J gene: TRBJ2-7
clone size: NA

CDR3 protein: CASRPQGAIPGYTF
CDR3 DNA: TGTGCCAGCAGACCACAGGGGGCGATTCCTGGCTACACCTTC
V gene: TRBV6-5
D gene: TRBD1
J gene: TRBJ1-2
clone size: NA

CDR3 protein: CASSNFLRQPQHF
CDR3 DNA: TGTGCCAGTAGTAATTTCTTGCGACAGCCCCAGCATTTT
V gene: TRBV19
D gene: NA
J gene: TRBJ1-5
clone size: NA

CDR3 protein: CASSWFRGEQYF
CDR3 DNA: TGTGCCAGCAGTTGGTTTAGGGGCGAGCAGTACTTC
V gene: TRBV2
D gene: NA
J gene: TRBJ2-7
clone size: NA

CDR3 protein: CASSLAKPTRQGGYTF
CDR3 DNA: TGCGCCAGCAGCTTGGCCAAACCGACCCGGCAGGGCGGCTACACCTTC
V gene: TRBV5-1
D gene: NA
J gene: TRBJ1-2
clone size: NA

CDR3 protein: CASSLAAVGGNQPQHF
CDR3 DNA: TGTGCCAGCAGCTTGGCCGCGGTGGGGGGAAATCAGCCCCAGCATTTT
V gene: TRBV5-6
D gene: NA
J gene: TRBJ1-5
clone size: NA

CDR3 protein: CASSPKGPGQSFLDSYEQYF
CDR3 DNA: TGTGCCAGCAGCCCCAAGGGACCGGGACAGTCCTTCCTTGACTCCTACGAGCAGTACTTC
V gene: TRBV27
D gene: TRBD1
J gene: TRBJ2-7
clone size: NA

CDR3 protein: CASSGQGASYEQYF
CDR3 DNA: TGCGCCAGCAGCGGACAGGGGGCCTCCTACGAGCAGTACTTC
V gene: TRBV10-1
D gene: TRBD1
J gene: TRBJ2-7
clone size: NA